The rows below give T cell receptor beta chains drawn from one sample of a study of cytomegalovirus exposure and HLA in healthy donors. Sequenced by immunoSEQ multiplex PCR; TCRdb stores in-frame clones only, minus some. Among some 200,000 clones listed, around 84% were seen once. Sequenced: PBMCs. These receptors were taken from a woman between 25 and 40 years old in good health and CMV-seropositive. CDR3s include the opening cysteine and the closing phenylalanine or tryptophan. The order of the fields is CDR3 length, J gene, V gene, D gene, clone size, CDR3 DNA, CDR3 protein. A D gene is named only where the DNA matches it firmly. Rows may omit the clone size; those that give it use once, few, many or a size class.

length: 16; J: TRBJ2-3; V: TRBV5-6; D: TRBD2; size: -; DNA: TGTGCCAGCAGACCCGCCGGGACTAGCGGCACAGATACGCAGTATTTT; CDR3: CASRPAGTSGTDTQYF
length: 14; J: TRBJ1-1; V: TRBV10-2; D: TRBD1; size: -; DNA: TGCGCCAGCAGTGAGATACAGGGGGAAACTGAAGCTTTCTTT; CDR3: CASSEIQGETEAFF
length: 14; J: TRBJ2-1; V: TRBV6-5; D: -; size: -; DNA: TGTGCCAGCAACAATAGGGGCCTGGGCAATGAGCAGTTCTTC; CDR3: CASNNRGLGNEQFF
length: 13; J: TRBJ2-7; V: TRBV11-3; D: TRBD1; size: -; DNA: TGTGCCAGCAGCTTTGCAGGGGGTTGGGAGCAGTACTTC; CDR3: CASSFAGGWEQYF
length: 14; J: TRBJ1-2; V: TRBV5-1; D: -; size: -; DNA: TGCGCCAGCAGCGAACAAGCGTTCAGGGATGGCTACACCTTC; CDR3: CASSEQAFRDGYTF
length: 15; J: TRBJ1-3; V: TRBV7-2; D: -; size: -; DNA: TGTGCCAGCAGCTTATCAGGGACACTTGGAAACACCATATATTTT; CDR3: CASSLSGTLGNTIYF
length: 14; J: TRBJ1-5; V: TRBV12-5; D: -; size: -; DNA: TGTGCTAGTGGTTTGGTGGGGCCCAATCAGCCCCAGCATTTT; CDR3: CASGLVGPNQPQHF
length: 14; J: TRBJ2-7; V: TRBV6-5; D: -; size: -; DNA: TGTGCCAGCACCTCTTCGACAGTTAACTACGAGCAGTACTTC; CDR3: CASTSSTVNYEQYF
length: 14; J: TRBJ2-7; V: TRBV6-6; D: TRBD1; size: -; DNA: TGTGCCAGCAGTTATTCGGGACAGGGGCACGAGCAGTACTTC; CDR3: CASSYSGQGHEQYF
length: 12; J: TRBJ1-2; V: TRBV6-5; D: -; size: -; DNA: TGTGCCACCACAGACCGGCACTATGGCTACACCTTC; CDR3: CATTDRHYGYTF
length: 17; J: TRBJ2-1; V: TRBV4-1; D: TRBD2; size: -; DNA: TGCGCCAGCAGCCAAGTTAGGAGCGGGAGGGGGAACAATGAGCAGTTCTTC; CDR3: CASSQVRSGRGNNEQFF
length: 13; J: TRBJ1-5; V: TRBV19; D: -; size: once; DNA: TGTGCCAGTAGTCAGGGGTCCAGGCAGCCCCAGCATTTT; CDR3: CASSQGSRQPQHF
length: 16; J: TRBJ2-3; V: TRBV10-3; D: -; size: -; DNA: TGTGCCATCAGTGAGAGTTGGGGGCCTAGCACAGATACGCAGTATTTT; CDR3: CAISESWGPSTDTQYF
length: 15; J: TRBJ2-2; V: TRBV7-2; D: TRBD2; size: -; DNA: TGTGCCAGCAGCTTAGCGCTTGCGGGAGTCGGGGAGCTGTTTTTT; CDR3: CASSLALAGVGELFF
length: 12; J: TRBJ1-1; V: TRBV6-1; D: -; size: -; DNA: TGTGCCAGCAGTGAGAGGGGGTTGGTGGCTTTCTTT; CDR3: CASSERGLVAFF
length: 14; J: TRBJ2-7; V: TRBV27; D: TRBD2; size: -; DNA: TGTGCCAGCAGAACTAGCGGGCTCTCCTACGAGCAGTACTTC; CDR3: CASRTSGLSYEQYF
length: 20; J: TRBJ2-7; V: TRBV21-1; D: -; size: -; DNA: TGTGCCAGCAGCCCCGGGCGGACTAGCGGCCCCAAAACTAAAAACTGCGAGCAGTACTTC; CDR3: CASSPGRTSGPKTKNCEQYF
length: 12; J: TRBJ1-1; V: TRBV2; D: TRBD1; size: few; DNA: TGTGCCCTCGGACAGGAGTACACTGAAGCTTTCTTT; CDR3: CALGQEYTEAFF
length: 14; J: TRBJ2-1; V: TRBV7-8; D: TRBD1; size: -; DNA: TGTGCCAGCAGCTTAGCAACAGGGGGCAATGAGCAGTTCTTC; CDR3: CASSLATGGNEQFF
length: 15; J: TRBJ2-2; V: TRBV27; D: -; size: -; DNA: TGTGCCAGCAGTTTTAGGAGGGCGAACACCGGGGAGCTGTTTTTT; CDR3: CASSFRRANTGELFF
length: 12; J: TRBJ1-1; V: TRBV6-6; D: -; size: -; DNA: TGTGCCAGCAGCGCTCGGGGCACTGAAGCTTTCTTT; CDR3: CASSARGTEAFF
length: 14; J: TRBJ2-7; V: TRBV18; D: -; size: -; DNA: TGTGCCAGCTCACCAGAGGGACACTCCTACGAGCAGTACTTC; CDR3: CASSPEGHSYEQYF
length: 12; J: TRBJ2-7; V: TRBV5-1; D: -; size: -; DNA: TGCGCCAGCAGGGGAGAAGGACGCGAGCAGTACTTC; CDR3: CASRGEGREQYF
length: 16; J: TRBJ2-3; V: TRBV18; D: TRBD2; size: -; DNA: TGTGCCAGCTCACCCACTAGCGGGAGATGGCCAGATACGCAGTATTTT; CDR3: CASSPTSGRWPDTQYF
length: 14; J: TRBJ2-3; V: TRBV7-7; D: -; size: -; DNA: TGTGCTAGCAGCTTCGGCGGGGGCACAGATACGCAGTATTTT; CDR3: CASSFGGGTDTQYF
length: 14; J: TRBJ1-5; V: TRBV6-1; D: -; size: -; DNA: TGTGCCAGCACAATAACAGATAGCAATCAGCCCCAGCATTTT; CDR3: CASTITDSNQPQHF
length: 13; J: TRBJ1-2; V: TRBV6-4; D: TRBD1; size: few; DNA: TGTGCCAGCAGTGAGACAGGGATCGATGGCTACACCTTC; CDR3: CASSETGIDGYTF
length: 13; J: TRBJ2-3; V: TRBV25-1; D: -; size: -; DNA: TGTGCCAGCACGCCAGGGAACGCAGATACGCAGTATTTT; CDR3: CASTPGNADTQYF
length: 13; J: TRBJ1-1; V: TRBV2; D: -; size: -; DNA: TGTGCCAGCAGTGAAGCTCTTTTTACTGAAGCTTTCTTT; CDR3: CASSEALFTEAFF
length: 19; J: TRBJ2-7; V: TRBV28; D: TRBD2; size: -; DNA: TGTGCCAGCAGTTTACGTAGCGGGAGTTCCCCTGGGGCAATCTACGAGCAGTACTTC; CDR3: CASSLRSGSSPGAIYEQYF
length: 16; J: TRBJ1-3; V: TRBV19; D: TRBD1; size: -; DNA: TGTGCCAGTAGTACGACAGGGGGCCCACCACGAAACACCATATATTTT; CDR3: CASSTTGGPPRNTIYF
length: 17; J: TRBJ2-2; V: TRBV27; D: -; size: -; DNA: TGTGCCAGCAGTCCCCGTGGGGGCTGGGGCGGGAGCGGGGAGCTGTTTTTT; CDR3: CASSPRGGWGGSGELFF
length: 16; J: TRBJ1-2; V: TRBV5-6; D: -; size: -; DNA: TGTGCCAGCAGCTTGATGGGACACCAAGCTAACTATGGCTACACCTTC; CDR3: CASSLMGHQANYGYTF
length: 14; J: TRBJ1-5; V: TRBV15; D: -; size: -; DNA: TGTGCCACCAGCAGAGATCGTCGCAATCAGCCCCAGCATTTT; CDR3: CATSRDRRNQPQHF
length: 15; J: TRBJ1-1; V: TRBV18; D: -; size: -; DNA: TGTGCCAGCTCAACAGGAGGGGCCATGAACACTGAAGCTTTCTTT; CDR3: CASSTGGAMNTEAFF
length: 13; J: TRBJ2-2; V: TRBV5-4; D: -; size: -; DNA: TGTGCCAGCAGCCCGCAGGGGCCCGGGGAGCTGTTTTTT; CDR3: CASSPQGPGELFF
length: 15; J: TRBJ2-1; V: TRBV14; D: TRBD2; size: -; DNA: TGTGCCAGCAGCCAAGTAATAGCGGGAGTTGGTGAGCAGTTCTTC; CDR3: CASSQVIAGVGEQFF
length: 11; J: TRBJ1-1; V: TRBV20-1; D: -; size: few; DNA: TGCAGTGCTCCCATGGCCACTGAAGCTTTCTTT; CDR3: CSAPMATEAFF
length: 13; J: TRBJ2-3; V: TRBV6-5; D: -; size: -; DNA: TGTGCCAGCAGGGAGACGGGCACAGATACGCAGTATTTT; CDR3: CASRETGTDTQYF
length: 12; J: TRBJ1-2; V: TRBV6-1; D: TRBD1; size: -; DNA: TGTGCCAGAGGGACAGGGGGTCATGGCTACACCTTC; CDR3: CARGTGGHGYTF
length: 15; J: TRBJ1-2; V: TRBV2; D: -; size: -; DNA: TGTGCCAGCAGCCGCGTGGGGGCGAGCTCCTATGGCTACACCTTC; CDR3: CASSRVGASSYGYTF
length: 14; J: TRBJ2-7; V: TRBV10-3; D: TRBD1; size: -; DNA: TGTGCCATCAGAGACAGGGAACCTGCCTACGAGCAGTACTTC; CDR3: CAIRDREPAYEQYF
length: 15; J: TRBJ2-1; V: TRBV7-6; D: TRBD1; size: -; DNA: TGTGCCAGCAGCACGCACAGGGGGCCCTACAATGAGCAGTTCTTC; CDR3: CASSTHRGPYNEQFF
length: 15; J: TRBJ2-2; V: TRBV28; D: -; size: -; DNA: TGTGCCAGCGATCATCGTGGCCGTGACACCGGGGAGCTGTTTTTT; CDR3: CASDHRGRDTGELFF
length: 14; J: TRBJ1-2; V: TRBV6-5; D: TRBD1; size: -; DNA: TGTGCCAGCAGGACACCGGGACAGGGAGATGGCTACACCTTC; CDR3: CASRTPGQGDGYTF
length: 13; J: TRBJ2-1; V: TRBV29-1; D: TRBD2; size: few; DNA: TGCAGCGCTGGGACTAGCGGGGGCAATGAGCAGTTCTTC; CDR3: CSAGTSGGNEQFF
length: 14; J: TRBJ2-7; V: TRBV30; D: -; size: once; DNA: TGTGCCTGGATCCGCGGGACAGAATCCTACGAGCAGTACTTC; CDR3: CAWIRGTESYEQYF
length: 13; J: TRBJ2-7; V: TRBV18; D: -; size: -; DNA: TGTGCCAGCTCTACAGGGACAACCTACGAGCAGTACTTC; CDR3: CASSTGTTYEQYF